The present T cell receptor beta chain was sequenced within a study of blood T cell repertoires in COVID-19 (TCRdb year 2020). About the investigation overall: Samples from collaborators originated in the United States, Italy and Spain and spanned both the acute and convalescent phases of COVID-19. The material from the prospective study consisted of cDNA or gDNA derived from T cells, B-cell-depleted T cells, or PBMCs. Subjects who had been exposed to COVID-19, were actively infected with it, or had recovered from it provided the deeply sampled blood TCRbeta repertoires that made up the dataset. The repertoires were made available in a free public database intended to serve as a resource for research on the immune response to SARS-CoV-2. The samples were drawn from two sources: the first 160 participants of the ongoing ImmuneRACE study, and 1,254 subjects contributed by 6 global collaborators. Sample metadata almost always included a de-identified subject ID, COVID-19 status, age in years and sex. Where available, HLA class I and class II types were taken from metadata supplied by the sample provider and were not determined by assay-based typing. Results and caveats for the whole study, not just this receptor: The amount of clinical and demographic metadata varied by source and participant and was provided uncurated.

The immunoSEQ Assay, a bias-controlled multiplex PCR, was used to amplify TCRbeta CDR3 regions from genomic DNA. In the original analysis: The number of nucleated cells in each sample was estimated by amplification of reference gene primers within the assay. Sequence reads were collapsed and filtered to measure the absolute abundance of every unique TCRbeta CDR3 rearrangement. For each sample, productive Simpson clonality was calculated by taking the square root of Simpson's diversity index across productive rearrangements. TCRdb's version of the immuneACCESS table is confined to in-frame rearrangements and falls short of the full clone set. An unresolved V gene accounts for under half of the shortfall where checked; the remainder is of unknown origin. D and trimming come from the DNA, and the V and J calls and clone size come from that table. The sample yields about 280,000 clones; roughly 87% were counted once. In total, the top ten clones hold 2% to 2.5% of the sample.

Another Seattle source contributed samples from volunteer blood donors who had recovered from COVID-19. The collaborating institutions used their own protocols to collect whole blood in K2EDTA tubes. For TCRbeta analysis, collaborators shipped samples in one of three forms: frozen whole blood, isolated PBMCs, or DNA extracted from either of those sample types. A word on this clone: The specificity of this receptor is unknown. No quality values exist for individual bases; no much larger clone is one base distant.

The V end loses 4 bases and the J end loses 2 bases, and a stretch of 13 bases separates them. In the germline V gene, CDR1 corresponds to SGDLS and CDR2 to YYNGEE. Inclusive of the bounding cysteine and phenylalanine, the CDR3 is 15 residues long. The CDR3 DNA has 45 bases and is translated from base 1. The sample was peripheral blood. The chain is made from TRBV9 and TRBJ1-3, and perhaps TRBD1 as D gene, on 6 matching bases. This sequence was found in a woman aged 45-65 years who had recovered from COVID-19. The CDR3 region: CASSIGQQPGNTIYF. The base sequence is TGTGCCAGCAGCATAGGACAGCAACCTGGAAACACCATATATTTT.